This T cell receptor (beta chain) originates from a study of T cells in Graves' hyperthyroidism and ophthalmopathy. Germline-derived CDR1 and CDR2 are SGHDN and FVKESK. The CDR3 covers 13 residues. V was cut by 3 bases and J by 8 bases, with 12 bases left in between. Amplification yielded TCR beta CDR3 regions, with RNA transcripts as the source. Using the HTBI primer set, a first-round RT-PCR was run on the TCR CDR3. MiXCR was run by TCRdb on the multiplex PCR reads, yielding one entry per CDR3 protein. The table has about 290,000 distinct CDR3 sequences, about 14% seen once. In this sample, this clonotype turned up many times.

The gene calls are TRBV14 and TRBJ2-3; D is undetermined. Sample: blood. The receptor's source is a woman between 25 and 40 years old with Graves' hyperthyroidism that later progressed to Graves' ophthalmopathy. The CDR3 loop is CASSHNPAGTQYF. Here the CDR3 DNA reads TGTGCCAGCAGCCACAACCCAGCCGGTACGCAGTATTTT.